The subject of this entry is one TCR beta chain. The record originates from a study of blood T cell repertoires in COVID-19. Study-wide context: Nucleic acid was either cDNA or gDNA, and it came from T cells, B-cell-depleted T cells, or PBMCs.

Germline V gene lookup returns CDR1 LGHNA and CDR2 YNFKEQ. With V trimmed by 5 bases and J by 2 bases, 10 bases remained unmatched. The CDR3 is 17 amino acids. Method: immunoSEQ multiplex PCR; TCRdb's copy keeps in-frame clones and lacks some. The sample contains about 190,000 clones, approximately 73% of which appear only once. The sequence came from a woman in her 50s with acute COVID-19. The material sequenced was PBMCs or T cells enriched from blood (not recorded which). The rearrangement uses TRBV4-2 and TRBJ1-5, with 9 bases lining up with TRBD1. The CDR3 DNA sequence: TGTGCCAGCAGCTCACACAGGGGGCGCCGGGGCAATCAGCCCCAGCATTTT. Its translation: CASSSHRGRRGNQPQHF.